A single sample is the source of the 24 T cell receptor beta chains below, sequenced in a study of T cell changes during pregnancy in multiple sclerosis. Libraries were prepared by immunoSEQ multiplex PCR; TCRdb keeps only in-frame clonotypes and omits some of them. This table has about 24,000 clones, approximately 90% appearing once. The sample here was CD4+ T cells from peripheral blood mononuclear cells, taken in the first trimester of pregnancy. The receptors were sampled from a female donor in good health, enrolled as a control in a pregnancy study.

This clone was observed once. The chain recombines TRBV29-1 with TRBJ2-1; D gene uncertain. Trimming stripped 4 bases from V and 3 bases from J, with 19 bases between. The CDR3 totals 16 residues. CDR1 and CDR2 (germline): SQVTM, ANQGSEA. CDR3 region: CSVARGLAEFYNEQFF. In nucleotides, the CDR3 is TGCAGCGTTGCACGAGGTCTGGCGGAGTTCTACAATGAGCAGTTCTTC.

Here the CDR3 DNA reads TGCGCCACCTCGGACAGTCCCTATGCAACTAATGAAAAACTGTTTTTT. Translating it yields CATSDSPYATNEKLFF. The chain links TRBV5-1 to TRBJ1-4, with D perhaps TRBD1 (6 bases). There are 16 residues in the CDR3. With 9 bases removed from V and 0 bases from J, the gap between germline ends came to 18 bases. Germline V lookup: CDR1 SGHRS, CDR2 YFSETQ.

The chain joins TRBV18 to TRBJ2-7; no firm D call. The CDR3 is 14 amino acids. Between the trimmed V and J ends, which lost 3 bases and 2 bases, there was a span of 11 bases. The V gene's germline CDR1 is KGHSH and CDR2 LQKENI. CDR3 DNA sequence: TGTGCCAGCTCACCCCCGGGTTCCCCCTACGAGCAGTACTTC. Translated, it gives CASSPPGSPYEQYF.

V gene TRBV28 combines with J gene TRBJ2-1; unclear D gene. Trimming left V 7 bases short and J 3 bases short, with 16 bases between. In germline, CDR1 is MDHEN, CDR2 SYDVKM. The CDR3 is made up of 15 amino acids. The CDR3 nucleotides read TGTGCCAGCATCGCCCTAGAGCCTGTCTACAATGAGCAGTTCTTC. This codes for CASIALEPVYNEQFF.

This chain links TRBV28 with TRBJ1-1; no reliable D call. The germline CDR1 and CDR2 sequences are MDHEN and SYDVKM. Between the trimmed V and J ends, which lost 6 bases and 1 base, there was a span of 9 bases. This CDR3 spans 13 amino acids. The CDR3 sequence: CASSKQRNTEAFF. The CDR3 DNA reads TGTGCCAGCAGCAAACAGAGGAACACTGAAGCTTTCTTT.

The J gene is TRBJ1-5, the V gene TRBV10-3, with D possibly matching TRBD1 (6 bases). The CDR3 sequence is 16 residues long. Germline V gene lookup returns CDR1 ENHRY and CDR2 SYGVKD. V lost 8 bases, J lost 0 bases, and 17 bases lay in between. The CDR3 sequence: CAIVRGPEYSNQPQHF. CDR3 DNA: TGTGCCATCGTCAGGGGACCCGAATATAGCAATCAGCCCCAGCATTTT.

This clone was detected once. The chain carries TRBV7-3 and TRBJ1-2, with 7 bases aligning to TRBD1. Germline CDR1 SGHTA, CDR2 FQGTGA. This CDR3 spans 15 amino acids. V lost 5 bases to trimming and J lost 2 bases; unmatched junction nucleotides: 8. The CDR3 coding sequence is TGTGCCAGCAGCCCCCACGGAGGGGGCAACTATGGCTACACCTTC. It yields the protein CASSPHGGGNYGYTF.

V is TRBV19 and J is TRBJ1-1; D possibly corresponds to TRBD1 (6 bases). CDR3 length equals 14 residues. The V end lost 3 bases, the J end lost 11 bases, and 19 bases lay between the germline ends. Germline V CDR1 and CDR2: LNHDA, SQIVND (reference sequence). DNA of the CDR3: TGTGCCAGTAGTATCGGACAGAATAACGTTGGGGCTTTCTTT. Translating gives CASSIGQNNVGAFF.

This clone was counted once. The CDR3, as DNA: TGTGCCAGCAGGCGACACCCTGAGGGCCTTAGCACAGATACGCAGTATTTT. It is translated as CASRRHPEGLSTDTQYF. The V gene is TRBV7-8, the J gene TRBJ2-3, with D perhaps matching TRBD2 (5 bases). The germline V and J ends were trimmed by 6 bases and 0 bases, with 19 bases remaining between them. Germline values: CDR1 SGHVS, CDR2 FQNEAQ. This CDR3 is built from 17 residues. The variable domain in full, completed from reference TRBV7-8 and TRBJ2-3, reads GAGVSQSPRYKVAKRGQDVALRCDPISGHVSLFWYQQALGQGPEFLTYFQNEAQLDKSGLPSDRFFAERPEGSVSTLKIQRTQQEDSAVYLCASRRHPEGLSTDTQYFGPGTRLTVL.

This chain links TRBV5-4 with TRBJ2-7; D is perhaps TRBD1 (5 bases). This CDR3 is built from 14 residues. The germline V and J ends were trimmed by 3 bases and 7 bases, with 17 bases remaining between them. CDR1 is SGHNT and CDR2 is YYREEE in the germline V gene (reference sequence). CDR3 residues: CASSSPGISREQYF. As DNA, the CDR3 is TGTGCCAGCAGCTCTCCAGGGATCTCTCGGGAGCAGTACTTC.

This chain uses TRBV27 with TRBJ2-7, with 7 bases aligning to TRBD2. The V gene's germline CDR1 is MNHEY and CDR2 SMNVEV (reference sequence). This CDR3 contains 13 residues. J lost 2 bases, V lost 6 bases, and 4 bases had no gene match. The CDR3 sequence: CASRASGAYEQYF. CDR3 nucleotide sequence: TGTGCCAGCAGGGCTAGCGGAGCCTACGAGCAGTACTTC.

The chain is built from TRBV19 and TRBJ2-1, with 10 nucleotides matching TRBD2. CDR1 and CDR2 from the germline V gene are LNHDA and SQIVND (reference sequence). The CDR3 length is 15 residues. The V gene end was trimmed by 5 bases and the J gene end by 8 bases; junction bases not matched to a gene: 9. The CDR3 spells CASSPSGRGRDEQFF. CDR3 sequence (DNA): TGTGCCAGTAGTCCCAGCGGGAGGGGAAGAGATGAGCAGTTCTTC.

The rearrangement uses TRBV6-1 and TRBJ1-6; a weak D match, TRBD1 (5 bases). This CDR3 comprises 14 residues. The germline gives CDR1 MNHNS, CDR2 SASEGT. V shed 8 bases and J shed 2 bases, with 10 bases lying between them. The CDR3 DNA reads TGTGCCAGCGCGGCAGGGCCCTATAATTCACCCCTCCACTTT. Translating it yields CASAAGPYNSPLHF.

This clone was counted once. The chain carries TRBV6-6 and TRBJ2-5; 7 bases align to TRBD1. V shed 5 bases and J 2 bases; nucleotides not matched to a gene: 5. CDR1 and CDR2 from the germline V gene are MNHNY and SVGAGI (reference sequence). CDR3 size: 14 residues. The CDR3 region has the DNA TGTGCCAGCAGTGACACAGGGGTTCAAGAGACCCAGTACTTC. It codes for CASSDTGVQETQYF.

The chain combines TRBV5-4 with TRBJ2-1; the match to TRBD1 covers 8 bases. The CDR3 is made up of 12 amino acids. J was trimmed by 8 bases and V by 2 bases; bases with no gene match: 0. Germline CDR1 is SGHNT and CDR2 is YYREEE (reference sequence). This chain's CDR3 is CASSLQGDEQFF. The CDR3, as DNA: TGTGCCAGCAGCTTACAGGGGGATGAGCAGTTCTTC.

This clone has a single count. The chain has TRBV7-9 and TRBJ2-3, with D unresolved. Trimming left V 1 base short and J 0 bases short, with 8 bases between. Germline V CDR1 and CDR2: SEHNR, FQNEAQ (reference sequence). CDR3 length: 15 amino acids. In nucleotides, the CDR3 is TGTGCCAGCAGCTTAGGTATGAGTAGCACAGATACGCAGTATTTT. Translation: CASSLGMSSTDTQYF. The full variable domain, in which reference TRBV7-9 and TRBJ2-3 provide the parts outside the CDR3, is DTGVSQNPRHKITKRGQNVTFRCDPISEHNRLYWYRQTLGQGPEFLTYFQNEAQLEKSRLLSDRFSAERPKGSFSTLEIQRTEQGDSAMYLCASSLGMSSTDTQYFGPGTRLTVL.

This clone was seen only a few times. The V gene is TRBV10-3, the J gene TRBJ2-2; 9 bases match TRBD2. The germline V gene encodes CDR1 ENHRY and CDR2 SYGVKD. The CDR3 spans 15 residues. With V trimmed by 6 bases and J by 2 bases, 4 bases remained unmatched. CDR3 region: CAISQTSGNTGELFF. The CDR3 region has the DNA TGTGCCATCAGCCAGACTAGCGGCAACACCGGGGAGCTGTTTTTT.

CDR3 region: CASSRGGGEQFF. The CDR3 DNA is TGTGCCAGCAGCCGCGGGGGCGGTGAGCAGTTCTTC. The gene calls are TRBV5-6 and TRBJ2-1, with D possibly TRBD2 on 7 matching bases. Germline CDR1 and CDR2: SGHDT and YYEEEE. This CDR3 spans 12 amino acids. Trimming took 4 bases from V and 9 from J, leaving 11 bases between them.

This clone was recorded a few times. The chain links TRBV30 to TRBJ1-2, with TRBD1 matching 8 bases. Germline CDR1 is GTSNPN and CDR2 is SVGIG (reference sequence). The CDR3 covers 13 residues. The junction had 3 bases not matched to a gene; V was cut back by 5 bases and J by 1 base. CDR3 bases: TGTGCCTGGGGACAGGGACGTAACTATGGCTACACCTTC. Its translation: CAWGQGRNYGYTF.

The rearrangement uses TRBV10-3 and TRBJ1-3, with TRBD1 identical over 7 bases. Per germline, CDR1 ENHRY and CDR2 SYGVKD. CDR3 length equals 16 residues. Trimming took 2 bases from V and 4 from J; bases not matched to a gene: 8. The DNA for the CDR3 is TGTGCCATCAGTGAGCGCCAGGGGGTCCCCGGAAACACCATATATTTT. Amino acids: CAISERQGVPGNTIYF.

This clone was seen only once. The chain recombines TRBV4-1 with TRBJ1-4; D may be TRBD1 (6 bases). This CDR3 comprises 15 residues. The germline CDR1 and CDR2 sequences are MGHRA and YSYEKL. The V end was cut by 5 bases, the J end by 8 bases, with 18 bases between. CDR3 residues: CASSAIGGRSEKLFF. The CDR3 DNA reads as TGCGCCAGCAGCGCAATCGGGGGGCGTTCGGAAAAACTGTTTTTT.

CDR3 protein: CASSGQGYEQYF. The CDR3, as DNA: TGTGCCAGCAGTGGACAGGGCTACGAGCAGTACTTC. The chain carries TRBV2 and TRBJ2-7; 7 bases are shared with TRBD1. Germline CDR1 and CDR2: SNHLY and FYNNEI. This CDR3 has 12 amino acids. V lost 4 bases to trimming and J lost 3 bases; unmatched junction nucleotides: 0.

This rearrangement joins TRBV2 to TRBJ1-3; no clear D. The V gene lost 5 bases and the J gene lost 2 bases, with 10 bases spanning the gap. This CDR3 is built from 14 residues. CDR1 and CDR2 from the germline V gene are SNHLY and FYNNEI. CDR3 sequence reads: CASSRGLPGNTIYF. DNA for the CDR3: TGTGCCAGCAGTCGGGGTCTCCCTGGAAACACCATATATTTT.

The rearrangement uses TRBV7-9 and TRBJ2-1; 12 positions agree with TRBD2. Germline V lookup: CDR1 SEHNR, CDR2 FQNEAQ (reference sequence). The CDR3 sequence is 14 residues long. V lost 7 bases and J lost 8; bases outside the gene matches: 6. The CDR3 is CASTRLAGVDEQFF. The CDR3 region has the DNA TGTGCCAGCACTAGACTAGCGGGAGTGGATGAGCAGTTCTTC. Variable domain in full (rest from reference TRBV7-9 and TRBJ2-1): DTGVSQNPRHKITKRGQNVTFRCDPISEHNRLYWYRQTLGQGPEFLTYFQNEAQLEKSRLLSDRFSAERPKGSFSTLEIQRTEQGDSAMYLCASTRLAGVDEQFFGPGTRLTVL.